This entry concerns a single T cell receptor (beta chain). The length of the CDR3 is 13 residues. V was cut by 4 bases and J by 8 bases, with 15 bases left in between. CDR1 SGHDT and CDR2 YYEEEE come from the germline V gene. This record belongs to a study of blood T cell repertoires in COVID-19. Ages ranged from about 18 to 89 years, with residence in under 25 US areas. Cohort placement rested on clinical history that participants reported themselves. Produced via immunoSEQ multiplex PCR; TCRdb's table is partial and in-frame only. Here the sample spans 340,000 or so clones, approximately 86% being singletons.

The sample consisted of PBMCs or T cells enriched from blood (not recorded which). The source is a woman aged 40 to 49 with acute COVID-19. The rearrangement joins TRBV5-6 to TRBJ1-2; weak D call: TRBD1 (6 bases). CDR3: CASSTRQVRGYTF. CDR3 DNA: TGTGCCAGCAGCACTAGACAGGTCAGAGGCTACACCTTC.